This T cell receptor (beta chain) is drawn from a study of blood T cell repertoires in COVID-19. Measured with immunoSEQ multiplex PCR; TCRdb has only the in-frame clones, and not every one. Among around 260,000 clones, about 80% were seen once, and the ten largest hold roughly 10%. Germline V gene data show CDR1 as KGHSH and CDR2 as LQKENI. The V gene end was trimmed by 4 bases and the J gene end by 5 bases; junction bases not matched to a gene: 12. CDR3 length: 16 residues. The chain couples TRBV18 to TRBJ2-7; 9 bases agree with TRBD2. The sequencing input was peripheral blood. The receptor comes from a woman aged 45 to 65 who had recovered from COVID-19. This CDR3 reads CASSLGLAGAVNEQYF. CDR3 nucleotides: TGTGCCAGCTCACTTGGATTAGCGGGAGCTGTCAACGAGCAGTACTTC.